A single sample is the source of the 9 T cell receptor beta chains below, sequenced in a study of identical twins listed by TCRdb under 2016. Libraries were made using 5' RACE. The instrument given in TCRdb is Illumina HiSeq 2000. TCRdb passed the public sequencing reads through fastp at Q25 and MiXCR, retaining productive beta sequences. For every CDR3 protein sequence, its rows merge into one entry that carries the most common genes and DNA. Within this sample are 200,000 to 300,000 distinct CDR3 sequences, with 10% to 15% of them counted one time only. The ten largest clones represent approximately 4% of the sample. These same data were also listed under a study on yellow fever vaccine responses in identical twins.

The sample was memory (CD45RO+) T cells sorted from blood. In the paper's terms, the cell subset or site label means: CD45RO+ enriched T cells. The receptor source for this set is a woman aged 18-35 years in good health.

The chain has TRBV20-1 and TRBJ2-1; D assignment may be TRBD1 or TRBD2 (6 bases each). This CDR3 region has 13 residues. CDR1 is DFQATT, CDR2 SNEGSKA, per germline (reference sequence). Here the CDR3 reads CRLTGGQSNEQFF. The CDR3 DNA reads as TGCAGGCTTACCGGGGGCCAGAGCAATGAGCAGTTCTTC.

The V gene is TRBV20-1, the J gene TRBJ2-3; perhaps TRBD1 as D (6 bases). V shed 7 bases and J shed 4 bases, with 21 bases lying between them. Germline values: CDR1 DFQATT, CDR2 SNEGSKA (reference sequence). The CDR3 extends over 15 amino acids. Here the CDR3 DNA reads TGCAGTGGAGTAAAGGTCCAGGGGCAGGCAGATACGCAGTATTTT. This translates into CSGVKVQGQADTQYF.

The table lists this clonotype with a few counts. The V call is TRBV10-3, the J call TRBJ2-5, with TRBD2 as a possible D gene (5 bases). Germline V gene lookup returns CDR1 ENHRY and CDR2 SYGVKD. There are 14 residues in the CDR3. V was clipped by 7 bases and J by 1 base, with 13 bases between them. This CDR3 reads CAINDPSRQETQYF. The CDR3 nucleotides are TGTGCCATCAACGATCCTAGCCGCCAAGAGACCCAGTACTTC.

The chain carries TRBV6-2 or TRBV6-3 and TRBJ2-6, with 12 bases fitting TRBD2. The CDR3 extends over 22 amino acids. The V and J ends lost 2 bases and 0 bases, in that order; junction bases with no gene match: 14. From germline, CDR1 is MNHEY and CDR2 SVGEGT. The CDR3 nucleotides are TGTGCCAGCAGTTACCCGATCAAACTAGCGGGGGGCCCCCCCTCTGGGGCCAACGTCCTGACTTTC. Translating it yields CASSYPIKLAGGPPSGANVLTF.

This clonotype was detected ten times or more. V gene TRBV10-3 combines with J gene TRBJ2-7, with D unresolved. The CDR3 runs 13 residues. Germline CDR1 reads ENHRY; CDR2 reads SYGVKD. Trimming shortened V by 3 bases and J by 3 bases, and 9 bases separated the two germline ends. The CDR3 nucleotides read TGTGCCATCAGTGATGGGGAAGGCTACGAGCAGTACTTC. This encodes CAISDGEGYEQYF.

The rearrangement uses TRBV20-1 and TRBJ2-3, with 11 bases aligning to TRBD2. Germline trimming cut 0 bases from V and 2 bases from J; bases unmatched to any gene: 10. The CDR3 is 18 residues long. Germline V lookup: CDR1 DFQATT, CDR2 SNEGSKA (reference sequence). This CDR3 is CSARDLGLAGGYTDTQYF. The CDR3 DNA follows: TGCAGTGCTAGAGATCTGGGGCTAGCGGGAGGCTACACAGATACGCAGTATTTT.

This clonotype was observed at least ten times. The chain has TRBV10-3 and TRBJ1-2; maybe TRBD1 (5 bases). The CDR3 loop spans 11 amino acids. Germline V gene lookup returns CDR1 ENHRY and CDR2 SYGVKD. V was trimmed by 11 bases and J by 10 bases, leaving 17 bases between them. CDR3 coding DNA: TGTGCCTCAACGTCCGGACAACTCTACACCTTC. This codes for CASTSGQLYTF.

The chain has TRBV24-1 and TRBJ2-2; TRBD2 is a possible D gene (5 bases). V lost 2 bases to trimming and J lost 6 bases, with 15 bases between them. CDR1 is KGHDR and CDR2 is SFDVKD in the germline V gene. The CDR3 length is 16 residues. The CDR3 sequence: CATSDSTRGTPGELFF. The DNA for the CDR3 is TGTGCCACCAGTGATTCTACCCGGGGAACCCCCGGGGAGCTGTTTTTT.

The chain employs TRBV12-3 or TRBV12-4 and TRBJ1-1; D is possibly TRBD1 (6 bases). The CDR3 is 14 amino acids. The V end was cut by 5 bases, the J end by 3 bases, with 13 bases between. CDR3 bases: TGTGCCAGCAGTGAACAGGGTACCTACACTGAAGCTTTCTTT. This translates into CASSEQGTYTEAFF.